This TCR beta chain was found in a study of PD-1 blockade in classical Hodgkin lymphoma. The CDR3 runs to 17 residues. CDR1 and CDR2 (germline): SGDLS, YYNGEE. V was clipped by 2 bases and J by 2 bases; unmatched bases: 10. Time point here: cycle 4 day 1 (C4D1), after around six weeks of nivolumab. Each and every patient relapsed after autologous stem cell transplantation, and patients got differing brentuximab vedotin exposure. The study recorded best responses of complete response, partial response or progressive disease. Clones were read by immunoSEQ multiplex PCR, and TCRdb kept only the in-frame ones, dropping some. The sample has roughly 86,000 clones; 75% to 85% are singletons. Study observations and caveats: Researchers reported that CD4+ TCR diversity, though not CD8+, rose significantly by C4D1. Baseline TCR diversity was reportedly lower in newly diagnosed patients than in healthy donors. It was reported as lower still in relapsed/refractory patients.

There are many counts of this clone. The antigen is undetermined. The chain combines TRBV9 with TRBJ2-5, with 9 bases fitting TRBD2. Material: peripheral blood mononuclear cells (PBMCs), obtained before the fourth cycle of nivolumab. The receptor's source is a human donor with classical Hodgkin lymphoma. CDR3 amino acids: CASSVRGRSGRQETQYF. The CDR3 DNA sequence: TGTGCCAGCAGCGTGAGAGGTCGGAGCGGGAGGCAAGAGACCCAGTACTTC.